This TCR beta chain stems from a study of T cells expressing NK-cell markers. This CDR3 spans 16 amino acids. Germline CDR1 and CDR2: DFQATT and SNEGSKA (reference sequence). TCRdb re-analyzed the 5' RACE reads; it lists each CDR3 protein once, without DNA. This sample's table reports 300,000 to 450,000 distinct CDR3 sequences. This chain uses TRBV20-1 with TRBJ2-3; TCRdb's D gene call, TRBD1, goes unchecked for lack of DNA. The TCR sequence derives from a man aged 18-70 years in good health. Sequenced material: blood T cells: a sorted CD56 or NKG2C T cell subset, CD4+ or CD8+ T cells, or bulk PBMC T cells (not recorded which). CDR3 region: CSASLVAQTGTDTQYF.